The text below deals with one T cell receptor (beta chain). Antigen unknown. Assay: immunoSEQ multiplex PCR; the TCRdb copy retains only in-frame clones and omits some. Counted here are around 320,000 clones, approximately 86% occurring once; the ten biggest clones make up 2% to 2.5%. The germline CDR1 and CDR2 sequences are MNHEY and SMNVEV (reference sequence). The V and J ends lost 2 bases and 7 bases respectively, with 15 bases between them. The CDR3 extends over 15 amino acids. This record comes from a study of Ad26.COV2.S vaccination and SARS-CoV-2 variants. Notes on the study in general: Among vaccine recipients, spike-specific TCR breadth exceeded that of placebo recipients.

This sample's treatment: roughly 20 received Ad26.COV2.S at low or high dose, single or two shots; 5 received placebo; per-sample allocation not given. Samples were taken on day 63 after the first vaccine or placebo injection. The J gene is TRBJ2-1, the V gene TRBV27; weak D call: TRBD1 (5 bases). The sample was peripheral blood, taken in a trial of Ad26.COV2.S vaccine versus placebo. The receptor was derived from a person aged 18-60 years who received the Ad26.COV2.S COVID-19 vaccine or a placebo. DNA for the CDR3: TGTGCCAGCAGTTTAACCCTTGGGGCGGAAAATGAGCAGTTCTTC. Amino acid sequence: CASSLTLGAENEQFF.